This T cell receptor beta chain is drawn from a study of blood T cells in healthy people across ages. Using a J-beta primer mix together with a sample-barcoded 5' primer, a second PCR was run for roughly 7 to 11 cycles. No fewer than 2.5 million CDR3-containing paired-end reads came from each sample. TCRdb ran MiXCR on the 5' RACE reads and lists one entry per CDR3 protein. The repertoire holds under 2,000,000 distinct CDR3 sequences, with 49% as singletons. Points from the study as a whole: Aged donors had fewer naive CD4+ cells and lower diversity than long-lived donors.

With each sample, at least 5 micrograms of total RNA were extracted. Comments on this clonotype: What it binds is unknown.

Sequenced: blood. The receptor was derived from a woman aged 40-49 years in good health.

This CDR3 is CASSLTTGLETQYF. Written as DNA, the CDR3 is TGTGCCAGCAGTTTGACGACAGGGTTGGAGACCCAGTACTTC. V gene TRBV12-3 or TRBV12-4 combines with J gene TRBJ2-5, with 7 nucleotides matching TRBD1. The ends lost 3 bases at V and 5 bases at J; junction bases unmatched: 6. The CDR3 is made up of 14 amino acids.